The 8 T cell receptor beta chains reported below all come from one sample, sequenced in a study of T cells in women clearing cervical HPV infection. The method was immunoSEQ multiplex PCR; TCRdb's version includes in-frame clones alone and lacks a portion of them. This listing includes over 20,000 clones. Sequenced material: blood buffy coat. These receptors all stem from a woman between 18 and 70 years old with a cervical HPV16 infection that either progressed to CIN3+ or cleared (not recorded which).

As for this clone: The read stops 3 residues short of the end of the CDR3; the missing end is completed from the germline J gene. The chain employs TRBV5-1 and TRBJ1-6; a weak D match, TRBD1 (6 bases). The germline V gene encodes CDR1 SGHRS and CDR2 YFSETQ. The CDR3 has 18 amino acids. The V end lost 0 bases, the J end lost 7 bases, and 20 bases lay between the germline ends. Here the CDR3 reads CASSLGRWGRGRNSPLHF. The sequenced part of the CDR3 DNA is TGCGCCAGCAGCTTGGGTCGTTGGGGCAGGGGTCGAAATTCACCC.

Remarks on this clone: Sequencing ends 3 residues short of the CDR3 end; the germline J gene provides the rest. V usage is TRBV20-1 and J usage is TRBJ2-2, with TRBD2 identical over 9 bases. The V and J ends lost 6 bases and 8 bases, in that order; junction bases with no gene match: 13. Germline-derived CDR1 and CDR2 are DFQATT and SNEGSKA (reference sequence). CDR3 length: 15 amino acids. The sequenced CDR3 bases are TGCAGTGCCCATCGGCGGGGGGGCCCGGTTGGGGAG. Protein: CSAHRRGGPVGE. The CDR3 reads in full as CSAHRRGGPVGELFF.

A word on this clone: The sequenced fragment ends 3 residues before the CDR3 boundary, so the rest is inferred from the germline J gene. The chain is built from TRBV2 and TRBJ1-1; D uncertain. Germline V gene data show CDR1 as SNHLY and CDR2 as FYNNEI. V gave up 4 bases and J gave up 2 bases, with 8 bases separating them. The CDR3 extends over 13 amino acids. The covered CDR3 bases are TGTGCCAGCAGTGTACGGGGTAACACTGAA. Encoded protein: CASSVRGNTE. In full, the CDR3 reads CASSVRGNTEAFF.

By frequency, this clone is large (0.1 to 1%). At one of its ends the junction is not consistent with the germline gene, which may arise from a read error. The observed sequence ends 3 residues before the CDR3 terminus, with the missing tail filled in from the germline J gene. The J gene is TRBJ1-3, the V gene TRBV4-2, with 11 bases matching TRBD1. Germline V gene lookup returns CDR1 LGHNA and CDR2 YNFKEQ. The CDR3 has 17 residues. The covered CDR3 bases are TGCGCCAGCAGCCAAAGGACAGGGGGCCGAGCTGGAAACACC. Its protein is CASSQRTGGRAGNT. The CDR3 as a whole reads CASSQRTGGRAGNTIYF.

This clone is deemed medium-sized (0.01 to 0.1%) by its frequency. The read is 3 residues too short to cover the CDR3 end, so that end is filled in from the germline J gene. The V gene is TRBV7-3, the J gene TRBJ2-3, with a tentative D call TRBD1 (7 bases). V gave up 2 bases and J gave up 7 bases, with 13 bases separating them. The CDR3 sequence is 14 residues long. Germline V gene sequence: CDR1 SGHTA, CDR2 FQGTGA. The CDR3 bases that were read are TGTGCCAGCAGCTTATCAGGGGGGACGAATACG. It yields the protein CASSLSGGTNT. The full CDR3 protein is CASSLSGGTNTQYF.

Concerning this clone: Coverage ceases 3 residues before the CDR3 finishes, and the germline J gene fills in the end. The chain combines TRBV7-2 with TRBJ2-3; D possibly corresponds to TRBD1 (6 bases). Trimming pared 4 bases from V and 0 bases from J, leaving 8 bases between. Per the germline V gene, CDR1 is SGHTA and CDR2 is FQGNSA. The CDR3 spans 14 residues. CDR3 bases read: TGTGCCAGCAGCTGGGACACTAGCACAGATACG. It is translated as CASSWDTSTDT. The CDR3 as a whole reads CASSWDTSTDTQYF. The full variable domain, in which reference TRBV7-2 and TRBJ2-3 provide the parts outside the CDR3, is GAGVSQSPSNKVTEKGKDVELRCDPISGHTALYWYRQSLGQGLEFLIYFQGNSAPDKSGLPSDRFSAERTGGSVSTLTIQRTQQEDSAVYLCASSWDTSTDTQYFGPGTRLTVL.

A note on this clone: The read halts 3 residues ahead of the CDR3 end, with the missing end drawn from the germline J gene. The chain combines TRBV7-6 with TRBJ1-3, with D unclear. V lost 1 base and J 2 bases, leaving 12 bases between the germline ends. Germline V lookup: CDR1 SGHVS, CDR2 FNYEAQ. CDR3 length: 16 amino acids. The CDR3 loop reads CASSLGDPGAGNTIYF. The CDR3 DNA, read in part, is TGTGCCAGCAGCTTAGGGGATCCCGGGGCTGGAAACACC.

The CDR3 here is CASSLTDTGTVNSPLHF. CDR3 DNA, as far as it was read: TGCGCCAGCAGCTTAACCGATACCGGGACAGTTAATTCACCC. The chain couples TRBV5-1 to TRBJ1-6, with 7 bases that match TRBD1. Sequencing ends 3 residues short of the CDR3 end; the germline J gene provides the rest. Germline lookup yields CDR1 SGHRS and CDR2 YFSETQ. The CDR3 totals 17 residues. Trimming removed 2 bases from V and 6 bases from J; junction bases left unmatched: 11.